This TCR beta chain derives from a study of OX40 agonist ivuxolimab in advanced cancers. Overall study: Eligibility rules accepted prior anti-PD-1, anti-PD-L1 or anti-CTLA-4 therapy, and 35% to 40% had some. Study results and limitations: Averaging showed that CD8+ T cells had more expanded clones than CD4+ did. Blood T cells, both CD4+ and CD8+, expanded clonally by week 6 at 0.1 to 3.0 mg/kg. Researchers did not determine the expanded peripheral T cells' antigen specificity.

Looked up from germline, CDR1 is LNHDA and CDR2 is SQIVND (reference sequence). The CDR3 contains 18 residues. V lost 6 bases to trimming and J lost 0 bases; unmatched junction nucleotides: 13. Comments on this clone: Its antigen remains unknown.

The assay was immunoSEQ multiplex PCR, and TCRdb's table has in-frame clones only and misses some. The sample has some 59,000 clones, more than 85% seen once. This specimen consisted of CD4+ or CD8+ T cells sorted from blood, obtained in a trial of the OX40 agonist ivuxolimab. The TCR originated in an adult with an advanced solid tumor such as melanoma, head and neck, liver or kidney cancer. The rearrangement links TRBV19 to TRBJ2-2, with 7 bases that match TRBD1. The CDR3 reads CASSIEGGPSANTGELFF. Written as DNA, the CDR3 is TGTGCCAGTAGCATCGAAGGGGGCCCTTCCGCGAACACCGGGGAGCTGTTTTTT.